The next 19 T cell receptor beta chains were all read from a single sample in a study of T cell responses to AZD1222 COVID-19 vaccine. Clones were sequenced by immunoSEQ multiplex PCR, and TCRdb holds only the in-frame ones, with some missing. The sample has some 150,000 clones; about 90% are singletons. The sequences come from peripheral blood, collected on day 0 of MenACWY control vaccination. Receptors were obtained from an adult in good health.

The chain has TRBV27 and TRBJ2-3; possibly TRBD1 for D (5 bases). The CDR3 totals 15 residues. The germline CDR1 and CDR2 sequences are MNHEY and SMNVEV (reference sequence). V gave up 6 bases and J gave up 8 bases, with 21 bases separating them. CDR3 bases: TGTGCCAGCAGACCCGGACAAGGTCGTGTAGTTACGCAGTATTTT. Encoded protein: CASRPGQGRVVTQYF.

This clone has a single count. At one end, the junction sequence differs from germline, possibly due to a read error. The V and J genes are TRBV6-1 and TRBJ1-2, with 9 bases that match TRBD1. Per the germline V gene, CDR1 is MNHNS and CDR2 is SASEGT. The CDR3 totals 13 residues. In nucleotides, the CDR3 is TGTGCCAGCAGGGAAGTACAGGGGGCTAGCTACACCTTC. This translates into CASREVQGASYTF.

This clone has a single count. The rearrangement links TRBV28 to TRBJ2-2, with TRBD1 as a possible D gene (5 bases). This CDR3 has 13 amino acids. Germline V CDR1 and CDR2: MDHEN, SYDVKM. Between the trimmed V and J ends, which lost 10 bases and 1 base, there was a span of 10 bases. The CDR3 DNA reads TGTGCCACCCGACAGTTGAACACCGGGGAGCTGTTTTTT. It yields the protein CATRQLNTGELFF.

The CDR3 DNA reads TGTGCCAGCAGCGTTCACGGGACGGGGGCCACTGAAGCTTTCTTT. It translates to CASSVHGTGATEAFF. J is TRBJ1-1 and V is TRBV9, with TRBD1 as a possible D gene (6 bases). V was trimmed by 2 bases and J by 4 bases, leaving 15 bases between them. The CDR3 is 15 amino acids. Germline values: CDR1 SGDLS, CDR2 YYNGEE.

The chain uses TRBV18 and TRBJ2-7, with D tentatively TRBD2 (5 bases). Germline CDR1 and CDR2: KGHSH and LQKENI. CDR3 size: 14 residues. The germline V and J ends were trimmed by 0 bases and 3 bases, with 9 bases remaining between them. Here the CDR3 DNA reads TGTGCCAGCTCACCACCCTCCGGGGTCTACGAGCAGTACTTC. As protein: CASSPPSGVYEQYF.

The chain uses TRBV7-9 and TRBJ1-1; D perhaps matches TRBD1 (5 bases). V lost 4 bases to trimming and J lost 5 bases, with 17 bases between them. The V gene's germline CDR1 is SEHNR and CDR2 FQNEAQ (reference sequence). The CDR3 loop spans 15 amino acids. CDR3 in amino acids: CASSSDSWGRTEAFF. The DNA for the CDR3 is TGTGCCAGCAGCTCGGACTCCTGGGGGAGGACTGAAGCTTTCTTT. The full variable domain, rest sourced from reference TRBV7-9 and TRBJ1-1, is DTGVSQNPRHKITKRGQNVTFRCDPISEHNRLYWYRQTLGQGPEFLTYFQNEAQLEKSRLLSDRFSAERPKGSFSTLEIQRTEQGDSAMYLCASSSDSWGRTEAFFGQGTRLTVV.

The V and J genes are TRBV9 and TRBJ2-3; a weak D match, TRBD1 (6 bases). V was shortened by 0 bases and J by 9 bases, with 14 bases between the two germline ends. The CDR3 is 14 residues long. From germline, CDR1 is SGDLS and CDR2 YYNGEE. The CDR3 nucleotides read TGTGCCAGCAGCGTAGTTGAAGGAAGGGGGACGCAGTATTTT. Translated: CASSVVEGRGTQYF.

This chain uses TRBV19 with TRBJ1-6; 7 nucleotides line up with TRBD1. The V gene end was trimmed by 1 base and the J gene end by 9 bases; junction bases not matched to a gene: 3. The length of the CDR3 is 14 residues. Germline loops: CDR1 LNHDA, CDR2 SQIVND (reference sequence). CDR3 DNA: TGTGCCAGTAGTATAGGGGACAGCGGTTCACCCCTCCACTTT. Protein sequence: CASSIGDSGSPLHF.

The V gene is TRBV2, the J gene TRBJ1-1, with a weak D call TRBD1 (6 bases). Germline V lookup: CDR1 SNHLY, CDR2 FYNNEI. Trimming removed 10 bases at V and 4 bases at J, with 19 bases between. The CDR3 spans 14 residues. CDR3 DNA sequence: TGTGCCACCCTCGTCCGGGGGCCCATCACTGAAGCTTTCTTT. Translating it yields CATLVRGPITEAFF.

This rearrangement joins TRBV27 to TRBJ1-6, with D unresolved. The germline V gene has CDR1 MNHEY and CDR2 SMNVEV (reference sequence). V was clipped by 8 bases and J by 4 bases, with 3 bases between them. This CDR3 region has 11 residues. The CDR3 nucleotides are TGTGCCAGCGGGTATAATTCACCCCTCCACTTT. Its translation: CASGYNSPLHF.

This chain's CDR3 is CASSERLAGFNEQFF. The CDR3 nucleotides are TGTGCCAGCAGTGAGCGGCTAGCGGGCTTCAATGAGCAGTTCTTC. The chain carries TRBV9 and TRBJ2-1; 8 bases map to TRBD2. With 5 bases clipped from V and 6 bases from J, the junction kept 10 bases outside the gene matches. Germline V gene sequence: CDR1 SGDLS, CDR2 YYNGEE. The CDR3 loop spans 15 amino acids.

This clone was detected a few times. This chain connects TRBV7-2 to TRBJ2-2; D assignment may be TRBD1 or TRBD2 (6 bases each). The length of the CDR3 is 15 residues. The ends were cut back, 5 bases at V and 3 bases at J, with 13 bases in the middle. Per germline, CDR1 SGHTA and CDR2 FQGNSA. CDR3 sequence: CASSPPGAHTGELFF. The CDR3 coding sequence is TGTGCCAGCAGCCCTCCGGGGGCGCACACCGGGGAGCTGTTTTTT.

The chain carries TRBV7-9 and TRBJ2-7, with no clear D. Germline V gives CDR1 SEHNR, CDR2 FQNEAQ (reference sequence). The CDR3 is 17 residues long. The V end was cut by 1 base, the J end by 3 bases, with 19 bases between. CDR3 nucleotides: TGTGCCAGCAGCTTAGTTCGCGGCTTGAACAGATTCTACGAGCAGTACTTC. Its protein is CASSLVRGLNRFYEQYF.

The genes are TRBV11-3 and TRBJ2-3; TRBD2 is a possible D gene (6 bases). The CDR3 loop spans 14 amino acids. V dropped 6 bases and J dropped 4 bases, with 14 bases sitting between them. Germline-derived CDR1 and CDR2 are SGHNT and YENEEA. The CDR3 coding sequence is TGTGCCAGCAGGTACGGAGGGCCAGCAGATACGCAGTATTTT. Translating gives CASRYGGPADTQYF. Supplemented by reference TRBV11-3 and TRBJ2-3, the full variable domain reads EAGVVQSPRYKIIEKKQPVAFWCNPISGHNTLYWYLQNLGQGPELLIRYENEEAVDDSQLPKDRFSAERLKGVDSTLKIQPAELGDSAVYLCASRYGGPADTQYFGPGTRLTVL.

The rearrangement uses TRBV5-1 and TRBJ1-4; D is possibly TRBD1 (6 bases). V was cut by 5 bases and J by 7 bases, with 18 bases left in between. CDR1 SGHRS and CDR2 YFSETQ come from the germline V gene. CDR3 size: 15 residues. CDR3 in DNA: TGCGCCAGCAGTCCATCAGGGGAAGTGGGTGAAAAACTGTTTTTT. Protein: CASSPSGEVGEKLFF.

This sequence joins TRBV7-2 and TRBJ2-3; D may be TRBD1 or TRBD2 (5 bases each). V was trimmed by 1 base and J by 6 bases, leaving 14 bases between them. The CDR3 length is 15 residues. In germline, CDR1 is SGHTA, CDR2 FQGNSA. The CDR3 DNA is TGTGCCAGCAGCTTAGGGGGACGGCTCATGGATACGCAGTATTTT. This sequence encodes CASSLGGRLMDTQYF.

The V gene is TRBV27, the J gene TRBJ2-3; D ambiguous. V was pared by 3 bases and J by 0 bases, with 13 bases between. CDR3 size: 16 residues. From germline, CDR1 is MNHEY and CDR2 SMNVEV (reference sequence). CDR3 sequence reads: CASSFLPTTSTDTQYF. CDR3 DNA: TGTGCCAGCAGTTTCCTACCAACGACTAGCACAGATACGCAGTATTTT.

This clone was seen once. The V and J genes are TRBV5-1 and TRBJ1-1; tentative D call: TRBD1 (6 bases). Trimming pared 0 bases from V and 4 bases from J, leaving 13 bases between. This CDR3 is built from 15 residues. The germline V gene encodes CDR1 SGHRS and CDR2 YFSETQ. The DNA of the CDR3 is TGCGCCAGCAGCTTGGAGGGGGTTCGGGGCACTGAAGCTTTCTTT. Translation: CASSLEGVRGTEAFF.

J is TRBJ1-1 and V is TRBV10-3, with 10 bases aligning to TRBD1. This CDR3 has 14 residues. V lost 0 bases and J lost 9; bases outside the gene matches: 4. Germline CDR1 is ENHRY and CDR2 is SYGVKD. CDR3 DNA: TGTGCCATCAGTGAGTCGAGGGACAGGGGAAAAGCTTTCTTT. This codes for CAISESRDRGKAFF.